The 18 T cell receptor beta chains below were found in one sample sequenced in a study of neurological immune-mediated disorders. Using its own MiXCR run on the 5' RACE reads, TCRdb lists one record per CDR3 protein. The sample lists 47,000 or so distinct CDR3 sequences; more than 8% were seen once. Time point described: longitudinal time-point 1 (baseline). Material for sequencing was PBMCs. These receptors were collected from a woman in her forties in good health.

Ten or more counts support this clonotype. The gene calls are TRBV10-3 and TRBJ2-5; D is possibly TRBD1 (6 bases). CDR3 size: 16 residues. Between the trimmed V and J ends, which lost 0 bases and 6 bases, there was a span of 17 bases. Germline CDR1 reads ENHRY; CDR2 reads SYGVKD. The DNA of the CDR3 is TGTGCCATCAGTGAGTCGACAGGACAACAAGGAAAGACCCAGTACTTC. It translates to CAISESTGQQGKTQYF.

In this sample, this clonotype turned up many times. The chain is built from TRBV29-1 and TRBJ1-1; D might be TRBD1 (6 bases). The CDR3 is 13 amino acids. From germline, CDR1 is SQVTM and CDR2 ANQGSEA. CDR3 sequence (DNA): TGCGCGTCCGGGGAGGCTCAGGGGTTTAGGACTTTCTTT. Its protein product is CASGEAQGFRTFF.

This clonotype has at least ten counts. The V call is TRBV7-3, the J call TRBJ1-2; no firm D call. The CDR3 has 15 residues. The V gene lost 5 bases and the J gene lost 0 bases, with 13 bases spanning the gap. Per germline, CDR1 SGHTA and CDR2 FQGTGA. As DNA, the CDR3 is TGTGCCAGCAGCGTTGACTCGGCTGCTAACTATGGCTACACCTTC. This sequence encodes CASSVDSAANYGYTF.

This clonotype is medium-sized (0.01 to 0.1%) by share. The chain joins TRBV5-1 to TRBJ2-3, with D unresolved. Trimming removed 1 base at V and 6 bases at J, with 6 bases between. Germline loops: CDR1 SGHRS, CDR2 YFSETQ. The CDR3 contains 12 residues. The CDR3 spells CASSLPDDTQYF. DNA for the CDR3: TGCGCCAGCAGCTTGCCGGATGATACGCAGTATTTT.

This clonotype has at least ten counts. This chain uses TRBV27 with TRBJ1-6; 7 bases line up with TRBD1. The trim removed 6 bases at V and 8 bases at J, leaving 10 bases unmatched. Looked up from germline, CDR1 is MNHEY and CDR2 is SMNVEV (reference sequence). This CDR3 is 15 amino acids long. The CDR3 spells CASSPRQGLDSPLHF. CDR3 sequence (DNA): TGTGCCAGCAGCCCTAGACAGGGATTGGATTCACCCCTCCACTTT.

This clonotype has ten or more counts. CDR3 coding DNA: TGCAGTGCCGCCCCCATTGGAGGCCAAGAGACCCAGTACTTC. It is translated as CSAAPIGGQETQYF. This chain joins TRBV20-1 and TRBJ2-5, with a possible D match to TRBD2 (5 bases). CDR1 DFQATT and CDR2 SNEGSKA come from the germline V gene (reference sequence). The CDR3 has 14 residues. V was shortened by 6 bases and J by 1 base, with 15 bases between the two germline ends.

This clonotype was counted at least ten times. The chain links TRBV5-1 to TRBJ2-3; 10 bases agree with TRBD2. The V gene end was trimmed by 4 bases and the J gene end by 4 bases; junction bases not matched to a gene: 9. The CDR3 extends over 16 amino acids. CDR1 is SGHRS and CDR2 is YFSETQ in the germline V gene. The CDR3 sequence is CASSQTILAGSDTQYF. The CDR3 DNA reads as TGCGCCAGCAGCCAAACCATACTAGCGGGGTCAGATACGCAGTATTTT. The full variable domain, completed using reference TRBV5-1 and TRBJ2-3, is KAGVTQTPRYLIKTRGQQVTLSCSPISGHRSVSWYQQTPGQGLQFLFEYFSETQRNKGNFPGRFSGRQFSNSRSEMNVSTLELGDSALYLCASSQTILAGSDTQYFGPGTRLTVL.

In its sample, this clonotype was seen many times. The chain carries TRBV7-8 and TRBJ1-4, with D possibly TRBD1 on 6 matching bases. From germline, CDR1 is SGHVS and CDR2 FQNEAQ. CDR3 size: 15 residues. The V and J ends lost 4 bases and 0 bases respectively, with 9 bases between them. CDR3 nucleotides: TGTGCCAGCAGCTCCCGACAGGCAACTAATGAAAAACTGTTTTTT. Amino acids: CASSSRQATNEKLFF.

This clonotype has a count of ten or more. This rearrangement joins TRBV6-6 to TRBJ1-2; possible D gene TRBD1, 6 bases. Per the germline V gene, CDR1 is MNHNY and CDR2 is SVGAGI (reference sequence). The length of the CDR3 is 13 residues. V lost 5 bases, J lost 6 bases, and 13 bases lay in between. The CDR3 DNA sequence: TGTGCCAGCAGTCTGGGGGGCCGCAATGGCTACACCTTC. Translating gives CASSLGGRNGYTF.

This clonotype was counted at least ten times. This chain joins TRBV7-2 and TRBJ2-4; D remains unclear. The V gene's germline CDR1 is SGHTA and CDR2 FQGNSA. V lost 0 bases, J lost 0 bases, and 9 bases lay in between. This CDR3 contains 16 residues. CDR3 protein: CASSLASALAKNIQYF. The CDR3 DNA is TGTGCCAGCAGCTTAGCCAGTGCGCTAGCCAAAAACATTCAGTACTTC.

This clonotype was observed at least ten times. The rearrangement joins TRBV3-1 to TRBJ2-2; D remains ambiguous. Germline-derived CDR1 and CDR2 are LGHDT and YNNKEL (reference sequence). The CDR3 length is 14 residues. Trimming left V 2 bases short and J 1 base short, with 5 bases between. In nucleotides, the CDR3 is TGTGCCAGCAGCCAACTATGGAACACCGGGGAGCTGTTTTTT. Translated, it gives CASSQLWNTGELFF.

This clonotype was seen repeatedly, ten times or more. The chain couples TRBV29-1 to TRBJ1-1; D is ambiguous. Germline loops: CDR1 SQVTM, CDR2 ANQGSEA. The CDR3 extends over 11 amino acids. V was shortened by 7 bases and J by 1 base, with 7 bases between the two germline ends. In DNA form, the CDR3 reads TGCAGCGGAGTGGGGAACACTGAAGCTTTCTTT. Protein: CSGVGNTEAFF.

This clonotype has ten or more counts. The chain joins TRBV15 to TRBJ2-1; D might be TRBD2 (5 bases). V lost 3 bases and J lost 7, with 13 bases in between. Germline-derived CDR1 and CDR2 are LNHNV and YYDKDF (reference sequence). The CDR3 sequence is 14 residues long. CDR3 sequence: CATSSSVSLNEQFF. CDR3 in DNA: TGTGCCACCAGCAGTAGCGTGTCATTAAATGAGCAGTTCTTC.

This clonotype has at least ten counts. The chain has TRBV27 and TRBJ2-3; 7 bases align to TRBD1. Trimming at V came to 0 bases and at J to 2 bases, leaving 8 bases not matched to a gene. In germline, CDR1 is MNHEY, CDR2 SMNVEV (reference sequence). CDR3 size: 17 residues. DNA for the CDR3: TGTGCCAGCAGTTTATCCTACCGGGACAGAGTCACAGATACGCAGTATTTT. Translating gives CASSLSYRDRVTDTQYF.

This clonotype was seen repeatedly, ten times or more. This rearrangement joins TRBV19 to TRBJ1-2; perhaps TRBD1 as D (5 bases). Deletions cut 6 bases from V and 0 bases from J, with 14 bases between. Germline assignment: CDR1 LNHDA and CDR2 SQIVND (reference sequence). The CDR3 extends over 15 amino acids. The CDR3 loop reads CASSGRDRANYGYTF. DNA of the CDR3: TGTGCCAGTAGCGGTCGGGACCGAGCTAACTATGGCTACACCTTC.

The chain links TRBV14 to TRBJ2-7, with a possible D match to TRBD2 (5 bases). The CDR3 has 14 amino acids. Trimming removed 5 bases from V and 4 bases from J, with 15 bases in between. Germline V gene data show CDR1 as SGHDN and CDR2 as FVKESK. The CDR3 here is CASSDRRGWYEQYF. The CDR3 region has the DNA TGTGCCAGCAGCGACCGACGAGGGTGGTACGAGCAGTACTTC.

This clonotype was detected ten times or more. The V and J genes are TRBV20-1 and TRBJ1-2; D is unresolved. This CDR3 contains 9 residues. CDR1 and CDR2 from the germline V gene are DFQATT and SNEGSKA (reference sequence). The V and J ends lost 3 bases and 4 bases respectively, with 0 bases between them. The CDR3 protein is CSASYGYTF. Here the CDR3 DNA reads TGCAGTGCTAGCTATGGCTACACCTTC.

There are many counts of this clonotype. The chain is built from TRBV7-3 and TRBJ1-2; D unclear. CDR3 length equals 14 residues. In germline, CDR1 is SGHTA, CDR2 FQGTGA. The V and J ends lost 2 bases and 8 bases respectively, with 15 bases between them. As DNA, the CDR3 is TGTGCCAGCAGCTTAGATGGAGGGATTGGAGGCTACACCTTC. This gives the protein CASSLDGGIGGYTF.